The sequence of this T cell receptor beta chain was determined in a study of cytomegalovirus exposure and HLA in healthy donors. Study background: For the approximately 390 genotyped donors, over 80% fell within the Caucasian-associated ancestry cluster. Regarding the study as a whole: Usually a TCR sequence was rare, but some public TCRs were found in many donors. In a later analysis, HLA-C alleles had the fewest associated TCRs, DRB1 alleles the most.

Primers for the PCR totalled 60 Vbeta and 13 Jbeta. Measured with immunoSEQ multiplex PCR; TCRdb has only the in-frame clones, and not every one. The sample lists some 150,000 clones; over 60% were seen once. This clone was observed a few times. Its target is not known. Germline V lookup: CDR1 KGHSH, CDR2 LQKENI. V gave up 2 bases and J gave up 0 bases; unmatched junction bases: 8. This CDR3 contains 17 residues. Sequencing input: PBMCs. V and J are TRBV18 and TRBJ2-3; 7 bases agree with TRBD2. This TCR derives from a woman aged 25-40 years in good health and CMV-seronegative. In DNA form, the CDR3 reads TGTGCCAGCTCACCAGCCCTTCGCGGGAGAAGCACAGATACGCAGTATTTT. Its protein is CASSPALRGRSTDTQYF. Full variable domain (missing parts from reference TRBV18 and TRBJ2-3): NAGVMQNPRHLVRRRGQEARLRCSPMKGHSHVYWYRQLPEEGLKFMVYLQKENIIDESGMPKERFSAEFPKEGPSILRIQQVVRGDSAAYFCASSPALRGRSTDTQYFGPGTRLTVL.